This T cell receptor beta chain came from a study of T cell responses to AZD1222 COVID-19 vaccine. This CDR3 spans 15 amino acids. Trimming removed 9 bases at V and 6 bases at J, with 21 bases between. Germline-derived CDR1 and CDR2 are LNHDA and SQIVND (reference sequence). Data came from immunoSEQ multiplex PCR; TCRdb stores just in-frame clones and leaves some out. The sample shows roughly 140,000 clones, approximately 91% of them seen only once. This chain joins TRBV19 and TRBJ1-5; weak D call: TRBD1 (6 bases). This receptor was taken from an adult who received the AZD1222 COVID-19 vaccine. The sample in question was peripheral blood, obtained 28 days after the second AZD1222 dose. The CDR3 bases are TGTGCCAGCTCCCCCCAAGGGGGTGTGATTCAGCCCCAGCATTTT. Translation gives CASSPQGGVIQPQHF. The entire variable domain, with the rest obtained from reference TRBV19 and TRBJ1-5, is as follows: DGGITQSPKYLFRKEGQNVTLSCEQNLNHDAMYWYRQDPGQGLRLIYYSQIVNDFQKGDIAEGYSVSREKKESFPLTVTSAQKNPTAFYLCASSPQGGVIQPQHFGDGTRLSIL.